Presented here are 29 T cell receptor beta chains from one specimen sequenced in a study of T cell repertoires in cytomegalovirus infection. MiXCR, applied by TCRdb to the reads, yields one record per CDR3 protein. The repertoire holds 900,000 to 950,000 distinct CDR3 sequences, with roughly 30% as singletons. Their cognate antigens are unknown. The specimen was cultured CD8+ T cells from PBMCs, collected from culture after CMV antigen stimulation. All receptors come from a human donor in good health (CMV status not recorded). Some clones in this sample may be carry-over from other donors' samples.

This clonotype was detected only a few times. The V call is TRBV6-2 or TRBV6-3, the J call TRBJ1-1, with TRBD1 matching 7 bases. Germline loops: CDR1 MNHEY, CDR2 SVGEGT. The V gene end was trimmed by 7 bases and the J gene end by 4 bases; junction bases not matched to a gene: 9. CDR3 length: 14 amino acids. The CDR3 spells CASTPGQSGTEAFF. The DNA for the CDR3 is TGTGCCAGCACTCCGGGACAGTCGGGCACTGAAGCTTTCTTT.

This clonotype has a count of ten or more. The J gene is TRBJ2-1, the V gene TRBV12-3 or TRBV12-4; unclear D gene. CDR3 length equals 13 residues. With 2 bases removed from V and 9 bases from J, the gap between germline ends came to 11 bases. CDR3 sequence reads: CASSLSENGEQFF. CDR3 DNA: TGTGCCAGCAGTTTATCGGAGAACGGTGAGCAGTTCTTC.

This clonotype was seen ten or more times. The chain links TRBV19 to TRBJ2-7; a weak D match, TRBD1 (5 bases). V shed 6 bases and J shed 2 bases, with 11 bases lying between them. Germline V gene data show CDR1 as LNHDA and CDR2 as SQIVND (reference sequence). The CDR3 extends over 13 amino acids. CDR3 amino acids: CASSPDNTYEQYF. In DNA, the CDR3 is TGTGCCAGTAGCCCGGACAACACCTACGAGCAGTACTTC.

On this clonotype itself: Germline and junction disagree at one end, which may indicate a read error. The chain combines TRBV7-2 with TRBJ1-1; the D is unclear. There are 15 residues in the CDR3. Germline-derived CDR1 and CDR2 are SGHTA and FQGNSA. As DNA, the CDR3 is TGTGCCAGCAACTTAGCGGTTCAGGCGAACACTGAAGCTTTCTTT. Encoded protein: CASNLAVQANTEAFF.

This clonotype came up a few times. The rearrangement links TRBV4-1 to TRBJ2-1; 9 bases line up with TRBD2. The CDR3 runs to 15 residues. Germline CDR1 reads MGHRA; CDR2 reads YSYEKL. V trimming: 4 bases; J trimming: 8 bases; junction bases outside the gene matches: 9. CDR3 sequence reads: CASSRIAGEADEQFF. The CDR3, as DNA: TGCGCCAGCAGCCGGATAGCGGGGGAGGCGGATGAGCAGTTCTTC.

At least ten counts were recorded for this clonotype. V usage is TRBV7-8 and J usage is TRBJ1-1, with TRBD1 identical over 8 bases. The V gene's germline CDR1 is SGHVS and CDR2 FQNEAQ. V lost 5 bases, J lost 3 bases, and 17 bases stayed unmatched. The CDR3 consists of 18 residues. CDR3 bases: TGTGCCAGCAGCCCTTATCCTGAGGACAGGGTGGTGTACACTGAAGCTTTCTTT. This sequence encodes CASSPYPEDRVVYTEAFF.

This chain connects TRBV19 to TRBJ2-2, with D perhaps being TRBD1 or TRBD2 (5 bases each). The V gene's germline CDR1 is LNHDA and CDR2 SQIVND (reference sequence). V dropped 7 bases and J dropped 3 bases, with 24 bases sitting between them. The length of the CDR3 is 18 residues. Here the CDR3 DNA reads TGTGCCAGTACCCCAGATGCTTCCCGGGGCTCTTACACCGGGGAGCTGTTTTTT. As protein: CASTPDASRGSYTGELFF.

There are a few counts of this clonotype. The genes are TRBV20-1 and TRBJ2-5; D is unresolved. The ends were cut back, 7 bases at V and 5 bases at J, with 11 bases in the middle. The CDR3 has 11 amino acids. CDR1 and CDR2 from the germline V gene are DFQATT and SNEGSKA (reference sequence). Written as DNA, the CDR3 is TGCAGTGAGAAAAGGGCGGAGACCCAGTACTTC. Amino acids: CSEKRAETQYF.

As concerns this clonotype: A read error may be the cause here, since a much bigger clone is one base away. The rearrangement links TRBV7-9 to TRBJ1-2; TRBD1 aligns across 7 bases. This CDR3 is built from 15 residues. Germline loops: CDR1 SEHNR, CDR2 FQNEAQ (reference sequence). In DNA form, the CDR3 reads TGTGCCAACAGCCCCGTGCAGGGGGGGTTTTATGGCTACACCTTC. Translating it yields CANSPVQGGFYGYTF. The whole variable domain, remainder taken from reference TRBV7-9 and TRBJ1-2, is DTGVSQNPRHKITKRGQNVTFRCDPISEHNRLYWYRQTLGQGPEFLTYFQNEAQLEKSRLLSDRFSAERPKGSFSTLEIQRTEQGDSAMYLCANSPVQGGFYGYTFGSGTRLTVV.

As for this clonotype: A much larger clone is a single base away; this may be a read error. This chain links TRBV7-2 with TRBJ1-2; D may be TRBD1 (6 bases). The CDR3 is made up of 18 amino acids. V lost 0 bases to trimming and J lost 9 bases, with 26 bases between them. Germline values: CDR1 SGHTA, CDR2 FQGNSA. The CDR3 DNA reads as TGTGCCAGCAGCTTAGCCCCTAATCCATACACAGGGCAGGTCTGCTACACCTTC. This sequence encodes CASSLAPNPYTGQVCYTF.

This clonotype has at least ten counts. The V call is TRBV7-2, the J call TRBJ2-2; 11 nucleotides align to TRBD2. This CDR3 comprises 20 residues. CDR1 and CDR2 from the germline V gene are SGHTA and FQGNSA. Trimming removed 6 bases from V and 14 bases from J; junction bases left unmatched: 29. The CDR3 DNA sequence: TGTGCCAGCAGTTCTCCTCGAGGGACTAGCGGAGGTTCACCGCATGGGGGACTGTTTTTT. Protein: CASSSPRGTSGGSPHGGLFF.

This clonotype was counted a few times. The genes are TRBV7-6 and TRBJ2-7; 10 positions match TRBD2. The CDR3 has 17 amino acids. Looked up from germline, CDR1 is SGHVS and CDR2 is FNYEAQ. V trimming: 5 bases; J trimming: 5 bases; junction bases outside the gene matches: 15. The CDR3 DNA reads TGTGCCAGCAGCCCCCGGGGGGGTAGCGGGGGGAACAACGAGCAGTACTTC. Translated: CASSPRGGSGGNNEQYF.

This chain joins TRBV5-5 and TRBJ2-7; D unresolved. The length of the CDR3 is 15 residues. Germline CDR1 and CDR2: SGHKS and YYEKEE (reference sequence). Trimming left V 0 bases short and J 2 bases short, with 12 bases between. The CDR3 sequence: CASSLARAVTYEQYF. The CDR3 DNA follows: TGTGCCAGCAGCTTGGCCCGGGCTGTTACCTACGAGCAGTACTTC.

V gene TRBV11-2 combines with J gene TRBJ2-3, with no clear D. The CDR3 runs to 13 residues. Trimming removed 5 bases from V and 4 bases from J, with 10 bases in between. Germline CDR1 SGHAT, CDR2 FQNNGV. The CDR3 DNA is TGTGCCAGCAGCCCTTTGGAGCCAGATACGCAGTATTTT. Its protein is CASSPLEPDTQYF.

This clonotype turned up a few times. V usage is TRBV4-1 and J usage is TRBJ2-1, with 7 bases matching TRBD2. J lost 6 bases, V lost 4 bases, and 12 bases had no gene match. There are 16 residues in the CDR3. Germline loops: CDR1 MGHRA, CDR2 YSYEKL. The CDR3 nucleotides read TGCGCCAGCAGCCCCATGGGGGGGGGACTCCCCAATGAGCAGTTCTTC. Residues: CASSPMGGGLPNEQFF.

This clonotype came up many times. For the CDR3, the DNA is TGTGCCAGCAGCTTTAGCAGGTCCGAGGAGCAGTACTTC. Translating it yields CASSFSRSEEQYF. The chain couples TRBV7-2 to TRBJ2-7; D unresolved. Trimming stripped 3 bases from V and 7 bases from J, with 13 bases between. Germline V lookup: CDR1 SGHTA, CDR2 FQGNSA. CDR3 length: 13 residues. The full variable domain, with the rest looked up from reference TRBV7-2 and TRBJ2-7, is GAGVSQSPSNKVTEKGKDVELRCDPISGHTALYWYRQSLGQGLEFLIYFQGNSAPDKSGLPSDRFSAERTGGSVSTLTIQRTQQEDSAVYLCASSFSRSEEQYFGPGTRLTVT.

The V gene is TRBV7-9, the J gene TRBJ2-1; perhaps TRBD2 as D (6 bases). Deletions cut 5 bases from V and 5 bases from J, with 13 bases between. The V gene's germline CDR1 is SEHNR and CDR2 FQNEAQ (reference sequence). The CDR3 runs to 14 residues. CDR3 region: CASSGTVLDNEQFF. The CDR3 DNA follows: TGTGCCAGCAGCGGGACTGTCCTCGACAATGAGCAGTTCTTC.

The chain combines TRBV27 with TRBJ2-7, with D possibly matching TRBD2 (5 bases). Germline V gene lookup returns CDR1 MNHEY and CDR2 SMNVEV (reference sequence). The V gene lost 2 bases and the J gene lost 5 bases, with 16 bases spanning the gap. The CDR3 runs to 15 residues. The CDR3 bases are TGTGCCAGCAGTTTACAGGTCGGGTCTAGCCACGAGCAGTACTTC. Encoded protein: CASSLQVGSSHEQYF.

CDR3 bases: TGTGCCACCAGCCGGGGGGCCCACGAGCAGTACTTC. Protein product: CATSRGAHEQYF. This rearrangement joins TRBV15 to TRBJ2-7; D perhaps matches TRBD2 (7 bases). Deletions cut 5 bases from V and 5 bases from J, with 10 bases between. CDR1 and CDR2 from the germline V gene are LNHNV and YYDKDF (reference sequence). The CDR3 has 12 amino acids.

This clonotype was detected ten times or more. The J gene is TRBJ2-1, the V gene TRBV7-8; D possibly corresponds to TRBD2 (6 bases). Trimming pared 4 bases from V and 8 bases from J, leaving 15 bases between. The CDR3 is 14 amino acids. CDR1 SGHVS and CDR2 FQNEAQ come from the germline V gene. The CDR3 here is CASSSLTSLDEQFF. For the CDR3, the DNA is TGTGCCAGCAGCTCGCTGACTAGTTTGGATGAGCAGTTCTTC. The entire variable domain, with the rest obtained from reference TRBV7-8 and TRBJ2-1, is as follows: GAGVSQSPRYKVAKRGQDVALRCDPISGHVSLFWYQQALGQGPEFLTYFQNEAQLDKSGLPSDRFFAERPEGSVSTLKIQRTQQEDSAVYLCASSSLTSLDEQFFGPGTRLTVL.

The CDR3 nucleotides are TGTGCCATCAGTGAGGGGCTAGCGGGGGGACTACAAGTTGAGCAGTTCTTC. This codes for CAISEGLAGGLQVEQFF. V usage is TRBV10-3 and J usage is TRBJ2-1; 11 nucleotides agree with TRBD2. The CDR3 has 17 amino acids. The V and J ends lost 2 bases and 9 bases, in that order; junction bases with no gene match: 12. The germline gives CDR1 ENHRY, CDR2 SYGVKD.

The sample holds one count of this clonotype. This may come from a read error, since a much larger clone is one base off. The chain combines TRBV7-6 with TRBJ1-3; D remains unclear. V lost 10 bases and J lost 6, with 13 bases in between. CDR1 is SGHVS, CDR2 FNYEAQ, per germline. The CDR3 totals 12 residues. The CDR3 DNA reads TGTGCCAACAGTCCCGACAAAAACACCATATATTTT. It codes for CANSPDKNTIYF.

In its sample, this clonotype was seen a few times. The rearrangement joins TRBV10-3 to TRBJ1-6; D is ambiguous. The germline gives CDR1 ENHRY, CDR2 SYGVKD. This CDR3 contains 18 residues. The germline V and J ends were trimmed by 2 bases and 0 bases, with 14 bases remaining between them. CDR3 sequence: CAISEGQDSRSYNSPLHF. Written as DNA, the CDR3 is TGTGCCATCAGTGAGGGGCAAGATAGCCGCTCCTATAATTCACCCCTCCACTTT.

The rearrangement uses TRBV29-1 and TRBJ1-2, with 7 bases matching TRBD1. Germline assignment: CDR1 SQVTM and CDR2 ANQGSEA. The ends lost 5 bases at V and 8 bases at J; junction bases unmatched: 17. This CDR3 is 15 amino acids long. CDR3 in amino acids: CSVPHGQAILKGYTF. The CDR3 bases are TGCAGCGTTCCCCACGGACAGGCTATACTTAAAGGCTACACCTTC.

In its sample, this clonotype was seen a few times. A junction boundary mismatches the germline segment, possibly from a read error. The V and J genes are TRBV7-7 and TRBJ1-1; 9 bases match TRBD1. Germline assignment: CDR1 SSHAT and CDR2 FNYEAQ (reference sequence). CDR3 length: 20 residues. CDR3 DNA sequence: TGTGCTAGCAGCCCTCAGAAACCCGGGACAGGGCACTACCGGAACACTGAAGCTTTCTTT. It is translated as CASSPQKPGTGHYRNTEAFF.

This clonotype was seen more than once but under ten times. The chain links TRBV4-1 to TRBJ1-1, with 11 bases lining up with TRBD1. The CDR3 loop spans 17 amino acids. V trimming: 4 bases; J trimming: 5 bases; junction bases outside the gene matches: 12. Germline V gene lookup returns CDR1 MGHRA and CDR2 YSYEKL. The CDR3 sequence: CASSRLRDRGGWTEAFF. The CDR3, as DNA: TGCGCCAGCAGCCGGCTCCGGGACAGGGGGGGTTGGACTGAAGCTTTCTTT.

This clonotype came up many times. The chain recombines TRBV27 with TRBJ1-1; 8 bases align to TRBD1. In germline, CDR1 is MNHEY, CDR2 SMNVEV (reference sequence). This CDR3 is built from 13 residues. V shed 5 bases, J shed 4 bases, and the junction held 3 bases outside the gene matches. The DNA of the CDR3 is TGTGCCAGCAGTACGACAGGGGCCACTGAAGCTTTCTTT. This encodes CASSTTGATEAFF.

This clonotype was observed a few times. The chain employs TRBV7-9 and TRBJ2-5; no definite D call. Trimming removed 6 bases at V and 7 bases at J, with 12 bases between. CDR1 SEHNR and CDR2 FQNEAQ come from the germline V gene (reference sequence). The CDR3 length is 12 residues. The CDR3 DNA follows: TGTGCCAGCAGTCCCCCGGAGACGACCCAGTACTTC. It is translated as CASSPPETTQYF.

In its sample, this clonotype was seen a few times. The chain couples TRBV27 to TRBJ1-1; no definite D call. The germline gives CDR1 MNHEY, CDR2 SMNVEV (reference sequence). V lost 4 bases and J 1 base, leaving 7 bases between the germline ends. The CDR3 extends over 13 amino acids. In nucleotides, the CDR3 is TGTGCCAGCAGTTATAACGGGAACACTGAAGCTTTCTTT. This sequence encodes CASSYNGNTEAFF.